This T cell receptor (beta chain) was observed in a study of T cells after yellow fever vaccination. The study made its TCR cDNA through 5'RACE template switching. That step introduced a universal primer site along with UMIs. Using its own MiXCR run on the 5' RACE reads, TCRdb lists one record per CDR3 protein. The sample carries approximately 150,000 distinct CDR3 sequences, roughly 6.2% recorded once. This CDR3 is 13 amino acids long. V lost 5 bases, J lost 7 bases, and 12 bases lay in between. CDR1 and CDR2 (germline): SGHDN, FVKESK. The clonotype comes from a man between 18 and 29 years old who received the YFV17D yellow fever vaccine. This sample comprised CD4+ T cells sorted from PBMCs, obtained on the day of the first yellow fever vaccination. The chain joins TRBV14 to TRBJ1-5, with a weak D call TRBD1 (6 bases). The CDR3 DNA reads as TGTGCCAGCAGCACAGGGCCCAAACAGCCCCAGCATTTT. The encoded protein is CASSTGPKQPQHF.